The source of this T cell receptor (beta chain) is a study of metastatic and nonmetastatic thyroid tumors. On the study more broadly: Repertoire comparisons spanned blood and tumor or nodule tissue from malignant and benign thyroid patients.

Regarding the study as a whole: Benign nodules were reported to have significantly lower TCR beta diversity than malignant thyroid tumors, in blood and tumor.

A remark on this clone: The antigen is undetermined. This is likely a read error, given that the CDR3 carries no conserved phenylalanine or tryptophan at its end.

Not a single patient had been given any form of treatment at any point before undergoing thyroid surgery. The CDR3 has 15 residues. V trimming: 3 bases; J trimming: 7 bases; junction bases outside the gene matches: 6. Germline V lookup: CDR1 MNHNS, CDR2 SASEGT. In the original analysis: CDR3 was compared across clinicopathological groups, and the resulting differences were used to build a distant-metastasis classifier for papillary thyroid cancer. TCRdb redid the clone calls on the PCR reads using MiXCR. Here the V and J calls rest on TCRdb's processing, not on the authors' analysis. Here the sample spans approximately 13,000 clones, 20% to 25% being singletons.

The receptor was isolated from a female donor with papillary thyroid cancer or a benign thyroid nodule (not recorded which). Some clones in this sample may be carry-over from other donors' samples. The chain uses TRBV6-1 and TRBJ2-1; TRBD2 matches 10 bases. Source material: blood. The CDR3 protein is CASSDPASGRNEQFL. The CDR3 nucleotides are TGTGCCAGCAGTGACCCTGCTAGCGGGAGAAATGAGCAGTTCTTA.